This T cell receptor beta chain was recovered during a study of blood T cell repertoires in COVID-19. This clone appeared once. Authors' methods: The assay estimated nucleated cells by amplifying reference gene primers. The assay was immunoSEQ multiplex PCR, and TCRdb's table has in-frame clones only and misses some. Clone size and the V and J calls come from that table; the DNA yielded D and trimming. Here the sample spans under 200,000 clones, approximately 81% being singletons. The V gene's germline CDR1 is MNHEY and CDR2 SMNVEV (reference sequence). The length of the CDR3 is 14 residues. V was trimmed by 7 bases and J by 6 bases, leaving 15 bases between them.

Sequencing input: PBMCs or T cells enriched from blood (not recorded which). The rearrangement joins TRBV27 to TRBJ2-2; D possibly corresponds to TRBD2 (6 bases). The source is a woman aged 40 to 50 with acute COVID-19. In DNA, the CDR3 is TGTGCCAGCAAAAGGTCGGGGGAGGCCGGGGAGCTGTTTTTT. As protein: CASKRSGEAGELFF.